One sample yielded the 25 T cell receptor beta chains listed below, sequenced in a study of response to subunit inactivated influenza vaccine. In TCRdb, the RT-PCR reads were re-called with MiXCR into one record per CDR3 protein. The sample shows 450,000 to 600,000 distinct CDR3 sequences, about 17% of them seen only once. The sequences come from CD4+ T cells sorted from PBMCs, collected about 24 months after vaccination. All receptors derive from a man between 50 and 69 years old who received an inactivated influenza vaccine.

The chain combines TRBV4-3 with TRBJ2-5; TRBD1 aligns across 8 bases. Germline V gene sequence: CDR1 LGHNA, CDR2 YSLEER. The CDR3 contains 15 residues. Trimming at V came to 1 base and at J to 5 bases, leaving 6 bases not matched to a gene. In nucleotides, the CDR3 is TGCGCCAGCAGCCAAGGTTCCAGGGGGCGGGAGACCCAGTACTTC. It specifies CASSQGSRGRETQYF.

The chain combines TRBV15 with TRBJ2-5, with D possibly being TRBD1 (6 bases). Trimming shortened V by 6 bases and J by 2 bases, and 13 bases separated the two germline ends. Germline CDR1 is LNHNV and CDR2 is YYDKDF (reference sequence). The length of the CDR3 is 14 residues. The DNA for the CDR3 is TGTGCCACCAGTACAATGACAGGACAAGAGACCCAGTACTTC. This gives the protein CATSTMTGQETQYF. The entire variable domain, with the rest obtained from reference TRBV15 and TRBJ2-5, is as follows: DAMVIQNPRYQVTQFGKPVTLSCSQTLNHNVMYWYQQKSSQAPKLLFHYYDKDFNNEADTPDNFQSRRPNTSFCFLDIRSPGLGDTAMYLCATSTMTGQETQYFGPGTRLLVL.

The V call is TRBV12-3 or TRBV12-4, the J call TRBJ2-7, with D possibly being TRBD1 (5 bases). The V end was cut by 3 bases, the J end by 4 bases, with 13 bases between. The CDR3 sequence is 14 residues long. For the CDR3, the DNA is TGTGCCAGCAGTTTCCGCCAGGGTCTGTACGAGCAGTACTTC. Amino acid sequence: CASSFRQGLYEQYF.

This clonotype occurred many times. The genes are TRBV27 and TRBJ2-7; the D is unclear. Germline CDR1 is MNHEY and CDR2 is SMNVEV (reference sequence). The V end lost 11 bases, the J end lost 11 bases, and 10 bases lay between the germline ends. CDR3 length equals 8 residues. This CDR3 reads CAPWVEYF. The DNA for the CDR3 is TGTGCCCCCTGGGTGGAGTACTTC.

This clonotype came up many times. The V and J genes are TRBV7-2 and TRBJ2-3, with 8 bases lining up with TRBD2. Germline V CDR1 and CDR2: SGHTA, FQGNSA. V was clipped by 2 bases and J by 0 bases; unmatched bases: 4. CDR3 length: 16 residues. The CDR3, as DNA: TGTGCCAGCAGCTTATACCCTAGCGGGAGCACAGATACGCAGTATTTT. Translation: CASSLYPSGSTDTQYF.

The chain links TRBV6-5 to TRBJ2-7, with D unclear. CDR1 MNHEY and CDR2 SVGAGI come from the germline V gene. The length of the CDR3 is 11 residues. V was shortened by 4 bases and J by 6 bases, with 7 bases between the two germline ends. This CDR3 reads CASSSGFEQYF. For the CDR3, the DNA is TGTGCCAGCAGTTCTGGGTTCGAGCAGTACTTC.

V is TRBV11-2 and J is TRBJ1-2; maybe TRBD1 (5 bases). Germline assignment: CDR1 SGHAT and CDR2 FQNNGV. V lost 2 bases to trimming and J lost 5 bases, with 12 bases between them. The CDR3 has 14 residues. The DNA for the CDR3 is TGTGCCAGCAGCTTAATCCAGGGCTTGTATGGCTACACCTTC. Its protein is CASSLIQGLYGYTF.

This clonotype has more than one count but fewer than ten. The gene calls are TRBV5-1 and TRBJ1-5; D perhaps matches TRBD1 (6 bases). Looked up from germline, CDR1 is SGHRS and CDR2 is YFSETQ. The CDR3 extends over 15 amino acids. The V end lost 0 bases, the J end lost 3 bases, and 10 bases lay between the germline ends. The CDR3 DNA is TGCGCCAGCAGCTTGGACGGACAGTTCAATCAGCCCCAGCATTTT. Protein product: CASSLDGQFNQPQHF.

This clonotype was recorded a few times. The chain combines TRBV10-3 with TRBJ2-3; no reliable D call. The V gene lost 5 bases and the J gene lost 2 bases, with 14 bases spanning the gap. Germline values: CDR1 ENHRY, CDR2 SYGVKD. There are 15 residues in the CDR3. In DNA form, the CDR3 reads TGTGCCATCAGTCAGAAGACCCCCTCCACAGATACGCAGTATTTT. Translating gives CAISQKTPSTDTQYF.

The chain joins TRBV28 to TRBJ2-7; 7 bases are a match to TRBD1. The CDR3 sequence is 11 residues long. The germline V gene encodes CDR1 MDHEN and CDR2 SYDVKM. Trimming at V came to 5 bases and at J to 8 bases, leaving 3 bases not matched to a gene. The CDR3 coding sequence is TGTGCCAGCAGTCGACAGGGCAAGCAGTACTTC. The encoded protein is CASSRQGKQYF.

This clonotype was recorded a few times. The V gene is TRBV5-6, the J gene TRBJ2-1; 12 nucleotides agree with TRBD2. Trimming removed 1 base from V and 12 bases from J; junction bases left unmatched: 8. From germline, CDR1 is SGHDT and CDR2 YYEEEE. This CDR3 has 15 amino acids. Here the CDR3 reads CASSLMGLAGTGQFF. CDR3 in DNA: TGTGCCAGCAGCTTGATGGGACTAGCGGGTACGGGGCAGTTCTTC.

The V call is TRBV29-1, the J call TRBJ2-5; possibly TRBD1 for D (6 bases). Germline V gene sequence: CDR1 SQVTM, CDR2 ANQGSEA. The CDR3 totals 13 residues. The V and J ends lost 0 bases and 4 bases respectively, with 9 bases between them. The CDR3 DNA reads TGCAGCGTTGAAGATCCAGGGGTAGAGACCCAGTACTTC. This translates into CSVEDPGVETQYF.

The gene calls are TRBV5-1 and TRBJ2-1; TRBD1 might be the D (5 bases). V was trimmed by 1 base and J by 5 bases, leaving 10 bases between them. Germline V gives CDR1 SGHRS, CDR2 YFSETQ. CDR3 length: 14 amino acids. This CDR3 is CASSLSPGNNEQFF. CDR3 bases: TGCGCCAGCAGCTTGTCCCCAGGGAACAATGAGCAGTTCTTC.

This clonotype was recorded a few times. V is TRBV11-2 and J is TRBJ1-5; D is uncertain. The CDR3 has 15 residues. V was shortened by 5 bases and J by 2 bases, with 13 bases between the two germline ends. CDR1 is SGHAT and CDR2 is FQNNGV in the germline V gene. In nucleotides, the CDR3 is TGTGCCAGCAGCATGGACGGCGGGGGCAATCAGCCCCAGCATTTT. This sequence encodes CASSMDGGGNQPQHF.

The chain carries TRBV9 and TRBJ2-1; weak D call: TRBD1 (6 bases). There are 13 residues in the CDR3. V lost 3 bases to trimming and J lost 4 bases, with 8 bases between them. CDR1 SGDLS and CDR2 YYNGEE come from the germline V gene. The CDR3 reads CASSADRYNEQFF. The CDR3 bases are TGTGCCAGCAGCGCGGACAGATACAATGAGCAGTTCTTC.

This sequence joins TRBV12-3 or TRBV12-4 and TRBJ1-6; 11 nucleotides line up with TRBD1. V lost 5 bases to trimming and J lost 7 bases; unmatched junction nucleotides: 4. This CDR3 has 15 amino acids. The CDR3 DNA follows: TGTGCCAGCAGTGCCCGGACAGGGGGCAATTCACCCCTCCACTTT. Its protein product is CASSARTGGNSPLHF.

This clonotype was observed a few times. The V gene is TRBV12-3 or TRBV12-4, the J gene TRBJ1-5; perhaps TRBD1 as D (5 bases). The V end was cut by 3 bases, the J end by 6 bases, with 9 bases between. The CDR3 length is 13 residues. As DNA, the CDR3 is TGTGCCAGCAGTTTTACAGGCGGTCAGCCCCAGCATTTT. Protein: CASSFTGGQPQHF.

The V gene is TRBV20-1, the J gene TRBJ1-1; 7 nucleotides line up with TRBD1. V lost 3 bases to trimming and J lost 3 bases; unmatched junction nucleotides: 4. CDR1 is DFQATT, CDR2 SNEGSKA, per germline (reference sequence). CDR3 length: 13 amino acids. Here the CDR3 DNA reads TGCAGTGCTAGGGCCGGGACAGACACTGAAGCTTTCTTT. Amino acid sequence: CSARAGTDTEAFF.

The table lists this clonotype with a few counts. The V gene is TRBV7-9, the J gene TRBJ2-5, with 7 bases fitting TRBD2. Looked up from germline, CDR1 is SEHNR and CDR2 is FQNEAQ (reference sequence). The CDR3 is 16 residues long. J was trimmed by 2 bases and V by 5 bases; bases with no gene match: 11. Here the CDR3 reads CASSLGLGHQQETQYF. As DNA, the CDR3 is TGTGCCAGCAGCCTAGGACTAGGTCACCAACAAGAGACCCAGTACTTC.

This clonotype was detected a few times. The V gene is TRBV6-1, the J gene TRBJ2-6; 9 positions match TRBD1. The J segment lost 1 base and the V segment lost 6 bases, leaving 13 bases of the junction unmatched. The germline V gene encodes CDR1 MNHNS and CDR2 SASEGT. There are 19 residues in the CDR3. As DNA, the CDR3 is TGTGCCAGCAGCTCTCCATCGGGACAGGGAGGTTCTGGGGCCAACGTCCTGACTTTC. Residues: CASSSPSGQGGSGANVLTF.

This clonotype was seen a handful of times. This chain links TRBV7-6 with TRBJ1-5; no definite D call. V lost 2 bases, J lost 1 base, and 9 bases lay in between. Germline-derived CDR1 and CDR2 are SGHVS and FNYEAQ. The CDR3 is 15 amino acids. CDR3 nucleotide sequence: TGTGCCAGCAGCTTATTTCCAGGAAGCAATCAGCCCCAGCATTTT. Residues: CASSLFPGSNQPQHF.

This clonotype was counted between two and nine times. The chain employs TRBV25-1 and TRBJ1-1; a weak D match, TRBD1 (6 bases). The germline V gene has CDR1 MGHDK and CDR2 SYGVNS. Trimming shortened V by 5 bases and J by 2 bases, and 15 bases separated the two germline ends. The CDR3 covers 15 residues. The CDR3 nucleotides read TGTGCCAGCAGTCCCAGGATGGGGGCTAACACTGAAGCTTTCTTT. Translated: CASSPRMGANTEAFF.

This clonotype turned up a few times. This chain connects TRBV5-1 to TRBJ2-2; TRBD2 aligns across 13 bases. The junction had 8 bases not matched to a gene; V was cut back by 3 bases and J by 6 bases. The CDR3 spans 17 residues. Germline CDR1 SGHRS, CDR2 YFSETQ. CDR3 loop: CASSSGLAGFRAGELFF. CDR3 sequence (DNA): TGCGCCAGCAGCTCGGGACTAGCGGGATTTCGAGCCGGGGAGCTGTTTTTT.

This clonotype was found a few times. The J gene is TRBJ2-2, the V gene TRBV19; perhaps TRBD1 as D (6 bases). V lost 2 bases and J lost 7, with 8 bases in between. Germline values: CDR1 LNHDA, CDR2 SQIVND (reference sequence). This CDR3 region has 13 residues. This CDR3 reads CASSITGFGELFF. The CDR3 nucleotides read TGTGCCAGTAGTATAACAGGGTTCGGGGAGCTGTTTTTT.

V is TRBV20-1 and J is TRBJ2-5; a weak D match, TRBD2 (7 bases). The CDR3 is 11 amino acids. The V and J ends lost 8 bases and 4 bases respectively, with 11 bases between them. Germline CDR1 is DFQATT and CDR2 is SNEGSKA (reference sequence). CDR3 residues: CSQRGGETQYF. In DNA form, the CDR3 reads TGCAGTCAAAGGGGGGGAGAGACCCAGTACTTC.